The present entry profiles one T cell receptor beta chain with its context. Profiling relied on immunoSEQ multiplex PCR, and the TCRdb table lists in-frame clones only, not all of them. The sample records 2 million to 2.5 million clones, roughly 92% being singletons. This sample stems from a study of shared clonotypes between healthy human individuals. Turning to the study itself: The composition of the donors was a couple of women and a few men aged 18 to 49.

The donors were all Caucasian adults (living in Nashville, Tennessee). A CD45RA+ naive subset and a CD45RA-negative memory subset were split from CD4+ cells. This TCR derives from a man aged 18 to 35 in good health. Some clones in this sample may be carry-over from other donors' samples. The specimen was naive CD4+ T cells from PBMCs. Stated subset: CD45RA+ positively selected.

The DNA of the CDR3 is TGTGCCAGCAGTCCCGGAAGGGGCTCCGATCAGCCCCAGCATTTT. Its translation is CASSPGRGSDQPQHF. V and J are TRBV6-5 and TRBJ1-5, with TRBD1 as a possible D gene (5 bases). Per the germline V gene, CDR1 is MNHEY and CDR2 is SVGAGI. V was clipped by 5 bases and J by 5 bases, with 16 bases between them. This CDR3 region has 15 residues.